This T cell receptor (beta chain) comes out of a study of blood T cell repertoires in COVID-19. Study-wide background: Samples of COVID-19 (acute and convalescent) were obtained from the United States, Italy and Spain. In each case, the material was cDNA or gDNA derived from T cells, B-cell-depleted T cells, or PBMCs.

This clone was detected only once. Study processing details: For nucleated cells, counts were estimated from reference gene primer amplification. Produced via immunoSEQ multiplex PCR; TCRdb's table is partial and in-frame only. V, J and clone size derive from that table, while D and trimming were established from the DNA sequence. Of 250,000 to 350,000 clones in the sample, roughly 87% were seen once. The ends were cut back, 0 bases at V and 1 base at J, with 6 bases in the middle. CDR3 length equals 14 residues. Germline V gives CDR1 MGHRA, CDR2 YSYEKL. The chain links TRBV4-1 to TRBJ1-1; D gene ambiguous. The TCR sequence derives from a man younger than 35 with active or convalescent COVID-19. The source material was peripheral blood. The CDR3 protein is CASSQDFRNTEAFF. CDR3 coding DNA: TGCGCCAGCAGCCAAGATTTCCGGAACACTGAAGCTTTCTTT.